The rows below give T cell receptor beta chains drawn from one sample of a study of memory CD8 T cells in hepatitis C reinfection. Sequenced by immunoSEQ multiplex PCR; TCRdb stores in-frame clones only, minus some. The sample holds 35,000 to 50,000 clones, around 87% seen once. Material: naive CD8+ T cells sorted from blood. These receptors all stem from a man aged 18 to 29 with hepatitis C virus infection. The CDR3 runs from the conserved cysteine through the conserved F or W. D genes are given only for firm matches. Part of the rows lack a size; the others show once, few, many or a class for expanded clones.

size,D,V,J,DNA,CDR3
-,-,TRBV28,TRBJ2-3,TGTGCCAGCAGCTCCCTCTTAAGCACAGATACGCAGTATTTT,CASSSLLSTDTQYF
-,TRBD1,TRBV4-3,TRBJ2-2,TGCGCCAGCAGCCAAGAGCGACGGGGACAGGGGGTCACCGGGGAGCTGTTTTTT,CASSQERRGQGVTGELFF
-,TRBD1,TRBV11-2,TRBJ2-6,TGTGCCAGCAGCACCCACCAGGGGGCGACTGGGGCCAACGTCCTGACTTTC,CASSTHQGATGANVLTF
few,-,TRBV5-5,TRBJ1-1,TGTGCCAGCAGCTTGATTGGACTGGTGAACACTGAAGCTTTCTTT,CASSLIGLVNTEAFF
-,TRBD1,TRBV7-9,TRBJ2-7,TGTGCCAGCAGCTTTCCGACAGGGACAAGCTACGAGCAGTACTTC,CASSFPTGTSYEQYF
-,-,TRBV30,TRBJ1-1,TGTGCCTGGAGTGTGGCCAGGGAAGCTTTCTTT,CAWSVAREAFF
-,TRBD2,TRBV6-1,TRBJ2-1,TGTGCCAGCAGCGTACTAGCGGGGGGGCTTCATGAGCAGTTCTTC,CASSVLAGGLHEQFF
-,-,TRBV27,TRBJ2-4,TGTGCCAGCAGTCCAGGGGGGCTAGCCAAAAACATTCAGTACTTC,CASSPGGLAKNIQYF
-,-,TRBV19,TRBJ2-2,TGTGCCAGTAGTATAGGCGGAATCGGGGAGCTGTTTTTT,CASSIGGIGELFF
-,TRBD1,TRBV18,TRBJ1-2,TGTGCCAGCTCACCCTGGAGGGGGCCTAACTATGGCTACACCTTC,CASSPWRGPNYGYTF
-,-,TRBV9,TRBJ1-1,TGTGCCAGCAGCGTAGAAGGGGAGAACACTGAAGCTTTCTTT,CASSVEGENTEAFF
-,-,TRBV18,TRBJ2-5,TGTGCCGACCGGGACAAACAAGAGACCCAGTACTTC,CADRDKQETQYF
-,-,TRBV4-1,TRBJ2-7,TGCGCCAGCAGCCAAGTGACTAGATACGAGCAGTACTTC,CASSQVTRYEQYF
once,TRBD1,TRBV4-1,TRBJ1-2,TGCGCCAGCAGCCAGACAGGGGGTAAATACTATGGCTACACCTTC,CASSQTGGKYYGYTF
-,-,TRBV7-9,TRBJ2-4,TGTGCCAGCAGCTTCGGGGAATCCTCGGACATTCAGTACTTC,CASSFGESSDIQYF
-,-,TRBV2,TRBJ2-7,TGTGCCAGCAGTGCGGGATATAGGACGGAGCAGTACTTC,CASSAGYRTEQYF
-,TRBD1,TRBV4-3,TRBJ2-1,TGCGCCAGCAGCCAAGATCGGCCGGGACAGTTCTCCTACAATGAGCAGTTCTTC,CASSQDRPGQFSYNEQFF
-,TRBD1,TRBV11-2,TRBJ2-4,TGTGCCAGCAGCCCTCCGGACAGGGGTGACATTCAGTACTTC,CASSPPDRGDIQYF
-,TRBD2,TRBV9,TRBJ2-1,TGTGCCAGCAGCGTAGAAGCGGGGACTAACAATGAGCAGTTCTTC,CASSVEAGTNNEQFF
-,TRBD2,TRBV27,TRBJ2-1,TGTGCCAGCAGTTTATACGGGCTAGCGGGAGTCGCGGGCAATGAGCAGTTCTTC,CASSLYGLAGVAGNEQFF
-,-,TRBV7-8,TRBJ2-2,TGTGCCAGCAGCTTCTGGCGGGCCTCCACCGGGGAGCTGTTTTTT,CASSFWRASTGELFF
-,-,TRBV5-8,TRBJ2-3,TGTGCCAGCAGCCATCCGTCGGAGGACTGGGCGGGTGATACGCAGTATTTT,CASSHPSEDWAGDTQYF
-,TRBD2,TRBV5-4,TRBJ2-3,TGTGCCAGCAGCTTTGGCGGGGGGGCCCCAGATACGCAGTATTTT,CASSFGGGAPDTQYF
-,TRBD1,TRBV7-6,TRBJ2-2,TGTGCCAGCAGCTTAATCGGTGGACAGGGGGGAACCGGGGAGCTGTTTTTT,CASSLIGGQGGTGELFF
-,-,TRBV7-8,TRBJ2-5,TGTGCCAGCACCATAGGACGGCCGTTCGGGGAGCAGTACTTC,CASTIGRPFGEQYF
few,-,TRBV7-9,TRBJ1-1,TGTGCCAGCAGCTTAGGGGGACACCCTGCTTTCTTT,CASSLGGHPAFF
-,TRBD2,TRBV2,TRBJ2-1,TGTGCCAGCAGCGCGGGGGGGTACAATGAGCAGTTCTTC,CASSAGGYNEQFF
-,TRBD1,TRBV7-9,TRBJ1-1,TGTGCCAGCAGCCCCCGGGACAGGGACAGCGCTTTCTTT,CASSPRDRDSAFF
-,TRBD1,TRBV7-9,TRBJ2-5,TGTGCCAGCAGCCCCACGCCGGGACAGGGGAAAGAGACCCAGTACTTC,CASSPTPGQGKETQYF
-,-,TRBV19,TRBJ2-1,TGTGCCAGTAGTATTCCCGGTCACGCTTTCGATGAGCAGTTCTTC,CASSIPGHAFDEQFF
-,TRBD1,TRBV27,TRBJ2-1,TGTGCCAGCAGTTCCAGGGGGCCCTCCTACAATGAGCAGTTCTTC,CASSSRGPSYNEQFF
-,TRBD2,TRBV7-3,TRBJ2-5,TGTGCCAGCAGCTGGGGACTAGCAGGAAGTGAGACCCAGTACTTC,CASSWGLAGSETQYF
-,TRBD1,TRBV10-2,TRBJ2-5,TGCGCCAGCAGTGCGAAAGGGGGCAGGAGAAAGACCCAGTACTTC,CASSAKGGRRKTQYF
-,-,TRBV6-5,TRBJ2-1,TGTGCCAGCAGTTACGGTGGGGGGAACAATGAGCAGTTCTTC,CASSYGGGNNEQFF
-,-,TRBV13,TRBJ1-1,TGTGCCAGCAGCTTCGGTAAGAACACTGAAGCTTTCTTT,CASSFGKNTEAFF
-,-,TRBV9,TRBJ2-7,TGTGCCAGCAGCTCCAGGACAGCGCCCTACGAGCAGTACTTC,CASSSRTAPYEQYF
-,-,TRBV11-3,TRBJ1-6,TGTGCCAGCAGCTTGCTTATCTTGGGACACAGCTATAATTCACCCCTCCACTTT,CASSLLILGHSYNSPLHF
-,-,TRBV28,TRBJ2-3,TGTGCCAGCACCCTGTCGAGGACCGGGGCAGATACGCAGTATTTT,CASTLSRTGADTQYF
-,-,TRBV29-1,TRBJ2-2,TGCAGCAGTATTTCAGGGACCGGGGAGCTGTTTTTT,CSSISGTGELFF
-,-,TRBV6-5,TRBJ1-2,TGTGCCAGCAGTTACTCCCCCGGGGGGGATGGCTACACCTTC,CASSYSPGGDGYTF
few,-,TRBV4-3,TRBJ1-1,TGCGCCAGCAGCCAAGATGAAGGGGCCCCCACTGAAGCTTTCTTT,CASSQDEGAPTEAFF
-,-,TRBV5-1,TRBJ2-7,TGCGCCAGCAGCTTGGCCACCACAGGGAACGAGCAGTACTTC,CASSLATTGNEQYF
-,TRBD1,TRBV19,TRBJ2-1,TGTGCCAGTAGTATTGCAGGGGGCACCCTTAATGAGCAGTTCTTC,CASSIAGGTLNEQFF
-,TRBD1,TRBV19,TRBJ1-2,TGTGCCAGTACGCAGGGGGTTTTCTATGGCTACACCTTC,CASTQGVFYGYTF
-,-,TRBV19,TRBJ1-4,TGTGCCAGTAGTATGCACGGTCTCGGGGTTAATGAAAAACTGTTTTTT,CASSMHGLGVNEKLFF
-,TRBD1,TRBV19,TRBJ2-5,TGTGCCAGTACCCCGGGACAGGGGATTCGTGAGACCCAGTACTTC,CASTPGQGIRETQYF
-,-,TRBV28,TRBJ2-3,TGTGCCAGCAGTTTCGGGGACACAGATACGCAGTATTTT,CASSFGDTDTQYF
-,TRBD2,TRBV9,TRBJ2-3,TGTGCCAGCAGCGTAGGATTAGCGGGGGGTAGCACAGATACGCAGTATTTT,CASSVGLAGGSTDTQYF
-,-,TRBV19,TRBJ2-3,TGTGCCAGTAGTATATCAGGGGGCACAGATACGCAGTATTTT,CASSISGGTDTQYF
-,-,TRBV7-9,TRBJ1-2,TGTGCCAGCAGCTTCCCGTCGGGTGGCTACACCTTC,CASSFPSGGYTF
-,-,TRBV5-5,TRBJ2-5,TGTGCCAGCAGCCCACCAGATGAGACCCAGTACTTC,CASSPPDETQYF
-,-,TRBV4-3,TRBJ2-1,TGCGCCAGCAGCCTGTCAGGGCAAGGGGGTGAGCAGTTCTTC,CASSLSGQGGEQFF
few,-,TRBV6-1,TRBJ2-7,TGTGCCAGCAACGGGGACTCCTACGAGCAGTACTTC,CASNGDSYEQYF
-,-,TRBV28,TRBJ2-5,TGTGCCAGCAGTTCTAGGGGGAGCCAAGAGACCCAGTACTTC,CASSSRGSQETQYF
once,TRBD1,TRBV2,TRBJ1-1,TGTGCCACCCAAGGAACAGGGGCCACTGAAGCTTTCTTT,CATQGTGATEAFF
-,-,TRBV11-2,TRBJ2-7,TGTGCCAGCAGCGCAACAGGGTCAGCCTACGAGCAGTACTTC,CASSATGSAYEQYF
-,TRBD2,TRBV7-8,TRBJ2-1,TGTGCCAGCAGCTTATGGTTGAGCGGGGGGGGTGAGCAGTTCTTC,CASSLWLSGGGEQFF
-,-,TRBV5-1,TRBJ1-1,TGCGCCAGCACATCGGAGGAGGGACGGAAAACTGAAGCTTTCTTT,CASTSEEGRKTEAFF